The clone carrying this T cell receptor beta chain was detected once. What it binds is unknown. The assay was immunoSEQ multiplex PCR, and TCRdb's table has in-frame clones only and misses some. The table records 90,000 or so clones, 75% to 85% of them present only once. This sample is drawn from a study of glioma-infiltrating T cells after dendritic cell vaccination. General study points: Only a small number of patients had complete blood and tumor samples. Higher pretreatment TIL content predicted longer progression-free time and survival.

Time point indicated: after dendritic cell vaccination, including at tumor progression/relapse. CDR3 length: 14 residues. Germline CDR1 is MGHDK and CDR2 is SYGVNS. Unmatched junction bases numbered 7, after V lost 9 bases and J lost 4 bases. This material consisted of blood, taken after dendritic cell vaccination. The genes are TRBV25-1 and TRBJ1-4; TRBD1 matches at 8 bases. The clonotype was recovered from a human donor with glioblastoma. CDR3 residues: CASTPGGLNEKLFF. DNA of the CDR3: TGTGCCAGTACTCCAGGGGGCCTTAATGAAAAACTGTTTTTT. Full variable domain (rest looked up from reference TRBV25-1 and TRBJ1-4): EADIYQTPRYLVIGTGKKITLECSQTMGHDKMYWYQQDPGMELHLIHYSYGVNSTEKGDLSSESTVSRIRTEHFPLTLESARPSHTSQYLCASTPGGLNEKLFFGSGTQLSVL.